This T cell receptor beta chain is from a study of blood T cell repertoires in COVID-19. Authors' methods: Nucleated cell counts were estimated from reference gene primer amplification. Repertoires were generated with immunoSEQ multiplex PCR, while TCRdb's copy carries only in-frame clones and drops some. V and J calls and clone size come straight from that table; D and trimming were deduced from the DNA. The table records 300,000 to 350,000 clones, roughly 87% of them present only once. The Seattle patients joined while their infection was active and were tracked longitudinally afterward. Germline CDR1 and CDR2: MGHDK and SYGVNS. CDR3 length equals 14 residues. V shed 4 bases and J shed 4 bases, with 13 bases lying between them.

The receptor comes from a woman aged 60-70 years with COVID-19, enrolled during active disease. Sequencing was carried out using peripheral blood. The rearrangement joins TRBV25-1 to TRBJ1-2; a possible D gene is TRBD1 (5 bases). The DNA for the CDR3 is TGTGCCAGCAGTGGTGGGGCTTGGGGCTATGGCTACACCTTC. As protein: CASSGGAWGYGYTF.